This T cell receptor (beta chain) was found in a study of CD8+ T cells in alopecia areata. About the study: Tofacitinib administration to treated patients was oral, at 5 to 10 mg twice daily. Patients in the study were on tofacitinib for 6 to 18 months, then off it for 6 months.

Treatment described: oral pan-JAK inhibitor, 5-10 mg twice daily. Peripheral blood, together with lesional scalp punch biopsies, was collected from alopecia areata patients. Study-wide results and caveats: Scalp data also include sequences from resident alphabeta T cells of normal skin.

This clone was found a few times. Its antigen is unknown. Trimming removed 0 bases at V and 5 bases at J, with 8 bases between. This CDR3 is built from 14 residues. Germline values: CDR1 SGDLS, CDR2 YYNGEE. RNA was extracted and reverse transcribed into cDNA as the sequencing template. The data were produced by immunoSEQ multiplex PCR, yet TCRdb's version contains in-frame clones alone and is incomplete. The data contain 150,000 or so clones, approximately 65% of them singletons. This sequence joins TRBV9 and TRBJ2-2; no firm D call. The source of this sequence is a human donor with alopecia areata. This specimen consisted of CD4+ T cells sorted from blood, obtained at week 4, from a patient treated with tofacitinib. The CDR3 DNA sequence: TGTGCCAGCAGCGTAGATTCCCTAACCGGGGAGCTGTTTTTT. It specifies CASSVDSLTGELFF. The full variable domain, its missing parts supplied by reference TRBV9 and TRBJ2-2, is DSGVTQTPKHLITATGQRVTLRCSPRSGDLSVYWYQQSLDQGLQFLIQYYNGEERAKGNILERFSAQQFPDLHSELNLSSLELGDSALYFCASSVDSLTGELFFGEGSRLTVL.